This TCR beta chain originates from a study of blood T cell repertoires in COVID-19. This CDR3 has 14 residues. The junction had 5 bases not matched to a gene; V was cut back by 2 bases and J by 5 bases. Germline loops: CDR1 SGHDT, CDR2 YYEEEE. Participants' reported clinical history set cohort assignment. Libraries were prepared by immunoSEQ multiplex PCR; TCRdb keeps only in-frame clonotypes and omits some of them. Of roughly 200,000 clones in the sample, about 88% are singletons; the top ten hold around 2.6%. The receptor's source is a woman in her thirties who had recovered from COVID-19. The sequencing input was PBMCs or T cells enriched from blood (not recorded which). The V call is TRBV5-6, the J call TRBJ1-2; 8 bases are shared with TRBD1. This CDR3 reads CASSFLTGVYGYTF. The CDR3 bases are TGTGCCAGCAGCTTCTTGACAGGGGTATATGGCTACACCTTC.